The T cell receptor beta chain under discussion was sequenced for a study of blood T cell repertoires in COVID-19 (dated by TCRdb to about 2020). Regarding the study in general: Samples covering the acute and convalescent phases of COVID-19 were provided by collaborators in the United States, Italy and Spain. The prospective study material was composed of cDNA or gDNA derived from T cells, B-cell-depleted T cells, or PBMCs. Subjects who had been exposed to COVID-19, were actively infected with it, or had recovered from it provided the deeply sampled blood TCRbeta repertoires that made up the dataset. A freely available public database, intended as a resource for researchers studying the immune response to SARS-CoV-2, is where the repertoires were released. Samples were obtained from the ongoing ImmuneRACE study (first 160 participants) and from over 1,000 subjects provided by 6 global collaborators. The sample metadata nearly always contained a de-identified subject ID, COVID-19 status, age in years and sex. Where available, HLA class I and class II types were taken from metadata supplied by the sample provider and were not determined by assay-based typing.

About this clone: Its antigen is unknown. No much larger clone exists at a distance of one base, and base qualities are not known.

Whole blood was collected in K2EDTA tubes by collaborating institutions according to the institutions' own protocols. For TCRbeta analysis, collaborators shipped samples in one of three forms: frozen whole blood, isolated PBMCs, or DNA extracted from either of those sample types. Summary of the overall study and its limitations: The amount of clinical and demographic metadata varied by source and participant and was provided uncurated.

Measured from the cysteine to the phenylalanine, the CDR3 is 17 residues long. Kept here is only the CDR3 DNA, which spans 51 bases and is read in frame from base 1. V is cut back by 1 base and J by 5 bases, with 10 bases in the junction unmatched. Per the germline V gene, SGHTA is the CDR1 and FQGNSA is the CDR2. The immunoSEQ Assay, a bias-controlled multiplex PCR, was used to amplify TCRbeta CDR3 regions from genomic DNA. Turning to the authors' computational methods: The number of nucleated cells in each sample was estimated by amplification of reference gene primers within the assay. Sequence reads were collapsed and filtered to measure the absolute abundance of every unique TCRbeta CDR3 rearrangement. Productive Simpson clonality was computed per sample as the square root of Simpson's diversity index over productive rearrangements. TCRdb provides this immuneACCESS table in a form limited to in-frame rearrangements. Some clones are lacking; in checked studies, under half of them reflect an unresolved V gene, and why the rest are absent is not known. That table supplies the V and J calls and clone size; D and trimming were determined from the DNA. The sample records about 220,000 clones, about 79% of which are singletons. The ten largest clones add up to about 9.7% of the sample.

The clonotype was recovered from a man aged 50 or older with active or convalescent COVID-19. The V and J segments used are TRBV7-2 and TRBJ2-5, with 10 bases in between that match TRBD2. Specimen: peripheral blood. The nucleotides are TGTGCCAGCAGCTTAGTTGGTACTAGCGGGACGGTGGAGACCCAGTACTTC. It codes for CASSLVGTSGTVETQYF.